The next 26 T cell receptor beta chains were all read from a single sample in a study of cytomegalovirus exposure and HLA in healthy donors. It was with 60 Vbeta and 13 Jbeta primers that the PCR ran. This table comes from immunoSEQ multiplex PCR, and its TCRdb copy is limited to in-frame clones, with some not included. Of more than 80,000 clones in the sample, more than 70% were seen once. Sequences were obtained from PBMCs. The receptors shown here come from a man aged 60-69 years in good health and CMV-seronegative.

A note on this clone: Relative to the germline gene, one junction end is altered; a read error may explain this. The chain employs TRBV7-3 and TRBJ2-7, with 7 bases fitting TRBD1. This CDR3 has 13 residues. Germline values: CDR1 SGHTA, CDR2 FQGTGA. Here the CDR3 reads CSSSLGTAFEQYF. Here the CDR3 DNA reads TGTTCCAGCAGCTTAGGGACAGCATTCGAGCAGTACTTC.

In regard to this clone: Other DNA sequences of this sample code for an identical CDR3. The chain combines TRBV2 with TRBJ1-6, with TRBD1 identical over 9 bases. V lost 7 bases and J lost 7; bases outside the gene matches: 5. The CDR3 has 14 residues. Germline V CDR1 and CDR2: SNHLY, FYNNEI. CDR3 region: CASNPDRGNSPLHF. DNA for the CDR3: TGTGCCAGCAACCCGGACAGGGGAAATTCACCCCTCCACTTT.

This chain's CDR3 is CASSARMAGTSVGETQYF. The CDR3 coding sequence is TGTGCCAGCAGTGCGAGGATGGCCGGGACTAGCGTGGGGGAGACCCAGTACTTC. This chain links TRBV6-1 with TRBJ2-5; TRBD2 agrees at 10 bases. Germline V lookup: CDR1 MNHNS, CDR2 SASEGT. The CDR3 sequence is 18 residues long. V was pared by 4 bases and J by 5 bases, with 16 bases of the junction left unmatched.

There are a few counts of this clone. This chain connects TRBV6-5 to TRBJ1-1; D remains ambiguous. Germline V CDR1 and CDR2: MNHEY, SVGAGI. V gave up 2 bases and J gave up 1 base, with 14 bases separating them. This CDR3 has 16 residues. The CDR3 coding sequence is TGTGCCAGCAGTTACCCGCCGGGAAGGGCGAACACTGAAGCTTTCTTT. Protein: CASSYPPGRANTEAFF.

Only a few counts were recorded for this clone. This sequence joins TRBV7-9 and TRBJ2-4, with D possibly being TRBD1 (5 bases). V was cut by 1 base and J by 0 bases, with 19 bases left in between. CDR3 size: 19 residues. The germline V gene encodes CDR1 SEHNR and CDR2 FQNEAQ (reference sequence). CDR3 sequence reads: CASSLEQAGWPLAKNIQYF. The CDR3 DNA reads as TGTGCCAGCAGCTTAGAGCAGGCAGGGTGGCCTCTAGCCAAAAACATTCAGTACTTC.

This sequence joins TRBV5-1 and TRBJ1-6; D is possibly TRBD1 (6 bases). Germline values: CDR1 SGHRS, CDR2 YFSETQ. The CDR3 is 18 amino acids. V lost 3 bases, J lost 2 bases, and 18 bases lay in between. The DNA of the CDR3 is TGCGCCAGCAGCTCCGACAGGACTCAAGGCCCCTATAATTCACCCCTCCACTTT. It yields the protein CASSSDRTQGPYNSPLHF. The full variable domain, completed using reference TRBV5-1 and TRBJ1-6, is KAGVTQTPRYLIKTRGQQVTLSCSPISGHRSVSWYQQTPGQGLQFLFEYFSETQRNKGNFPGRFSGRQFSNSRSEMNVSTLELGDSALYLCASSSDRTQGPYNSPLHFGNGTRLTVT.

The V and J genes are TRBV9 and TRBJ1-3; the match to TRBD1 covers 7 bases. Germline CDR1 is SGDLS and CDR2 is YYNGEE. V shed 3 bases and J 0 bases; nucleotides not matched to a gene: 6. The CDR3 totals 16 residues. CDR3: CASSATTGTSGNTIYF. CDR3 sequence (DNA): TGTGCCAGCAGCGCAACGACAGGGACCTCTGGAAACACCATATATTTT.

The rearrangement links TRBV2 to TRBJ1-5; tentative D call: TRBD1 (5 bases). The CDR3 covers 13 residues. The germline gives CDR1 SNHLY, CDR2 FYNNEI. The ends were cut back, 8 bases at V and 7 bases at J, with 15 bases in the middle. DNA for the CDR3: TGTGCCAGCGGGGCAGGGCCCGAACAGCCCCAGCATTTT. It encodes CASGAGPEQPQHF.

This clone was picked up one time. This rearrangement joins TRBV19 to TRBJ1-5; 7 positions match TRBD1. The length of the CDR3 is 16 residues. In germline, CDR1 is LNHDA, CDR2 SQIVND (reference sequence). J gave up 0 bases and V 7 bases, and 9 bases lay outside the gene matches. The CDR3 is CASKGQTPYSNQPQHF. CDR3 DNA: TGTGCCAGTAAGGGACAGACTCCCTATAGCAATCAGCCCCAGCATTTT.

Concerning this clone: At one end the junction does not follow the germline gene, possibly because of a read error. This chain links TRBV7-7 with TRBJ2-5; 8 nucleotides align to TRBD1. CDR1 is SSHAT and CDR2 is FNYEAQ in the germline V gene (reference sequence). The CDR3 sequence is 13 residues long. The CDR3 DNA is TGTGCTAGCAGCCGAGGACAGGGAGAGACCCAGTACTTC. Translating it yields CASSRGQGETQYF.

This chain joins TRBV5-1 and TRBJ2-7; D is uncertain. Germline V gene sequence: CDR1 SGHRS, CDR2 YFSETQ. The CDR3 extends over 15 amino acids. The V end was cut by 4 bases, the J end by 0 bases, with 14 bases between. CDR3 sequence: CASSAMTPPSYEQYF. CDR3 coding DNA: TGCGCCAGCAGCGCGATGACACCGCCCTCCTACGAGCAGTACTTC.

V gene TRBV28 combines with J gene TRBJ1-2; possible D gene TRBD1, 6 bases. Trimming stripped 4 bases from V and 1 base from J, with 10 bases between. The CDR3 loop spans 14 amino acids. Germline CDR1 MDHEN, CDR2 SYDVKM. The CDR3 sequence: CASSSGQYNYGYTF. Written as DNA, the CDR3 is TGTGCCAGCAGTTCCGGACAGTATAACTATGGCTACACCTTC.

This clone appeared a single time. J is TRBJ1-2 and V is TRBV30; 11 positions match TRBD1. In germline, CDR1 is GTSNPN, CDR2 SVGIG (reference sequence). This CDR3 comprises 17 residues. V was pared by 5 bases and J by 1 base, with 12 bases of the junction left unmatched. CDR3: CAWWRGQGAFGNYGYTF. The CDR3, as DNA: TGTGCCTGGTGGAGAGGACAGGGGGCTTTTGGTAACTATGGCTACACCTTC.

The rearrangement uses TRBV7-3 and TRBJ2-7; 12 bases line up with TRBD2. J gave up 5 bases and V 4 bases, and 15 bases lay outside the gene matches. The germline V gene encodes CDR1 SGHTA and CDR2 FQGTGA. There are 18 residues in the CDR3. The CDR3, as DNA: TGTGCCAGCAGCTCCTCCCCCCCGCTAGCGGGGGGGCGACACGAGCAGTACTTC. It specifies CASSSSPPLAGGRHEQYF.

This chain links TRBV18 with TRBJ1-4; D unresolved. Germline V CDR1 and CDR2: KGHSH, LQKENI. This CDR3 has 14 amino acids. V was pared by 6 bases and J by 0 bases, with 8 bases between. This CDR3 reads CASSGVSTNEKLFF. The CDR3 nucleotides are TGTGCCAGCTCCGGAGTCTCAACTAATGAAAAACTGTTTTTT.

The chain employs TRBV7-9 and TRBJ2-7, with D possibly TRBD1 on 5 matching bases. The germline gives CDR1 SEHNR, CDR2 FQNEAQ (reference sequence). The germline V and J ends were trimmed by 4 bases and 6 bases, with 16 bases remaining between them. The CDR3 runs to 14 residues. The CDR3 loop is CASSYRQLSPEQYF. The CDR3 coding sequence is TGTGCCAGCAGCTATCGACAGCTCTCCCCCGAGCAGTACTTC.

The gene calls are TRBV7-6 and TRBJ2-1; TRBD2 agrees at 10 bases. The V segment lost 5 bases and the J segment 4 bases; nucleotides outside the gene matches: 20. Germline CDR1 reads SGHVS; CDR2 reads FNYEAQ. The CDR3 runs 20 residues. This chain's CDR3 is CASSGHGEAGGPRIYNEQFF. The CDR3 bases are TGTGCCAGCAGCGGACATGGCGAAGCGGGGGGGCCGAGAATTTACAATGAGCAGTTCTTC.

The rearrangement links TRBV7-3 to TRBJ1-6; 9 nucleotides match TRBD1. The CDR3 totals 17 residues. With 5 bases clipped from V and 7 bases from J, the junction kept 12 bases outside the gene matches. Germline V gives CDR1 SGHTA, CDR2 FQGTGA. The CDR3 protein is CASSLFGPGTGNSPLHF. The CDR3 nucleotides are TGTGCCAGCAGCCTATTTGGGCCCGGGACAGGGAATTCACCCCTCCACTTT.

This clone has a handful of counts. J is TRBJ2-5 and V is TRBV18, with 7 bases aligning to TRBD2. This CDR3 is 14 amino acids long. Germline trimming cut 1 base from V and 2 bases from J; bases unmatched to any gene: 1. Germline V lookup: CDR1 KGHSH, CDR2 LQKENI. CDR3 coding DNA: TGTGCCAGCTCACCACGGACTAGGCAAGAGACCCAGTACTTC. Its translation is CASSPRTRQETQYF.

The genes are TRBV6-1 and TRBJ2-5, with D possibly matching TRBD1 (8 bases). CDR1 is MNHNS and CDR2 is SASEGT in the germline V gene. The CDR3 totals 14 residues. Trimming removed 6 bases from V and 5 bases from J, with 16 bases in between. CDR3 coding DNA: TGTGCCAGCAGGGCCTACAGGGGGGGTGAGACCCAGTACTTC. This encodes CASRAYRGGETQYF.

The chain combines TRBV2 with TRBJ1-6, with D possibly being TRBD1 (6 bases). V shed 6 bases and J shed 0 bases, with 15 bases lying between them. CDR1 SNHLY and CDR2 FYNNEI come from the germline V gene. This CDR3 contains 17 residues. Here the CDR3 reads CASSRQAASSYNSPLHF. The DNA for the CDR3 is TGTGCCAGCAGCAGACAGGCCGCAAGCTCCTATAATTCACCCCTCCACTTT.

In regard to this clone: At one boundary the junction diverges from the germline segment, which might be a read error. The rearrangement links TRBV7-7 to TRBJ2-5; D is possibly TRBD2 (6 bases). The germline gives CDR1 SSHAT, CDR2 FNYEAQ (reference sequence). The CDR3 runs 15 residues. The CDR3 region has the DNA TGTGCTAGCAGCCGAGGGGCAGTGGGGGGAGAGACCCAGTACTTC. Its translation: CASSRGAVGGETQYF.

The chain links TRBV10-3 to TRBJ1-2; no reliable D call. This CDR3 region has 11 residues. Trimming pared 6 bases from V and 4 bases from J, leaving 6 bases between. Germline assignment: CDR1 ENHRY and CDR2 SYGVKD. CDR3 residues: CAIRTAYGYTF. The CDR3 DNA sequence: TGTGCCATCAGAACAGCCTATGGCTACACCTTC.

The chain has TRBV30 and TRBJ2-4; a possible D gene is TRBD2 (6 bases). V was pared by 8 bases and J by 1 base, with 12 bases between. The CDR3 runs to 13 residues. Germline V gene sequence: CDR1 GTSNPN, CDR2 SVGIG (reference sequence). The CDR3 sequence is CARPGRAKNIQYF. CDR3 sequence (DNA): TGTGCCAGGCCGGGGAGGGCCAAAAACATTCAGTACTTC.

The chain combines TRBV7-3 with TRBJ2-1; TRBD2 agrees at 10 bases. Germline assignment: CDR1 SGHTA and CDR2 FQGTGA. This CDR3 comprises 15 residues. J lost 1 base, V lost 5 bases, and 2 bases had no gene match. This CDR3 reads CASSQRGGSYNEQFF. CDR3 nucleotides: TGTGCCAGCAGCCAGCGGGGGGGTTCCTACAATGAGCAGTTCTTC.

V gene TRBV5-6 combines with J gene TRBJ1-5; TRBD1 is a possible D gene (6 bases). In germline, CDR1 is SGHDT, CDR2 YYEEEE. The CDR3 totals 15 residues. V was clipped by 1 base and J by 6 bases, with 14 bases between them. In DNA, the CDR3 is TGTGCCAGCAGCTTGCTGGCGGAACAGGGTCAGCCCCAGCATTTT. Its translation is CASSLLAEQGQPQHF. Together with reference TRBV5-6 and TRBJ1-5, the CDR3 gives the full variable domain: DAGVTQSPTHLIKTRGQQVTLRCSPKSGHDTVSWYQQALGQGPQFIFQYYEEEERQRGNFPDRFSGHQFPNYSSELNVNALLLGDSALYLCASSLLAEQGQPQHFGDGTRLSIL.